These 18 T cell receptor beta chains came from one sample sequenced in a study of blood T cell repertoires in COVID-19. The repertoire was sequenced with immunoSEQ multiplex PCR; TCRdb's copy has only in-frame clones and lacks some. The sample consists of 110,000 to 150,000 clones, 86% of them appearing once. The specimen sequenced was PBMCs or T cells enriched from blood (not recorded which). The receptors come from a man in his forties or fifties who had recovered from COVID-19.

The chain combines TRBV28 with TRBJ2-1, with 8 bases matching TRBD1. Looked up from germline, CDR1 is MDHEN and CDR2 is SYDVKM. Trimming at V came to 6 bases and at J to 2 bases, leaving 3 bases not matched to a gene. The CDR3 sequence is 14 residues long. The chain's CDR3 is CASRGQGPYNEQFF. The CDR3 DNA follows: TGTGCCAGCAGAGGACAGGGACCCTACAATGAGCAGTTCTTC.

The V call is TRBV2, the J call TRBJ1-5; D might be TRBD1 (6 bases). The CDR3 is made up of 16 amino acids. V lost 6 bases and J 4 bases, leaving 19 bases between the germline ends. Germline V gene data show CDR1 as SNHLY and CDR2 as FYNNEI. The CDR3 DNA follows: TGTGCCAGCAGGACAGGTCTCCTCCAGGGGAATCAGCCCCAGCATTTT. Protein: CASRTGLLQGNQPQHF.

The V call is TRBV7-2, the J call TRBJ1-1; D is unclear. Trimming shortened V by 1 base and J by 0 bases, and 6 bases separated the two germline ends. The CDR3 is 14 residues long. The germline CDR1 and CDR2 sequences are SGHTA and FQGNSA. The CDR3 protein is CASSLVTLNTEAFF. The CDR3 nucleotides read TGTGCCAGCAGCTTAGTGACACTGAACACTGAAGCTTTCTTT.

This chain links TRBV12-3 or TRBV12-4 with TRBJ1-5; no firm D call. V lost 7 bases and J lost 1, with 8 bases in between. The CDR3 runs 13 residues. The CDR3 here is CASNYDSNQPQHF. In nucleotides, the CDR3 is TGTGCCAGCAACTACGACAGCAATCAGCCCCAGCATTTT.

The rearrangement links TRBV28 to TRBJ1-6; D call uncertain. The CDR3 is 13 amino acids. Germline V gene sequence: CDR1 MDHEN, CDR2 SYDVKM. The ends were cut back, 5 bases at V and 12 bases at J, with 14 bases in the middle. CDR3 residues: CASSTLLSKPLHF. The DNA for the CDR3 is TGTGCCAGCAGTACGCTACTCTCCAAACCCCTCCACTTT.

Note on this clone: The germline gene is not matched at one end of the junction; a read error may be the cause. The chain combines TRBV7-2 with TRBJ1-2, with a weak D call TRBD1 (5 bases). The CDR3 runs to 13 residues. The germline gives CDR1 SGHTA, CDR2 FQGNSA. As DNA, the CDR3 is TGTGCCAGCAGCTTAGAGAGCTGGGGGGGAGTTTCCTTC. Its protein is CASSLESWGGVSF.

The rearrangement joins TRBV28 to TRBJ1-1, with unresolved D. The CDR3 is made up of 15 amino acids. Germline-derived CDR1 and CDR2 are MDHEN and SYDVKM. V lost 4 bases and J lost 0, with 12 bases in between. The DNA for the CDR3 is TGTGCCAGCAGTTCATTACGGGGTCTGAACACTGAAGCTTTCTTT. Translating it yields CASSSLRGLNTEAFF.

The rearrangement links TRBV18 to TRBJ2-1; 8 positions match TRBD2. Germline assignment: CDR1 KGHSH and CDR2 LQKENI. The CDR3 sequence is 15 residues long. V lost 3 bases to trimming and J lost 8 bases; unmatched junction nucleotides: 9. Here the CDR3 reads CASSPPGLDPDEQFF. In DNA form, the CDR3 reads TGTGCCAGCTCACCTCCGGGACTAGATCCGGATGAGCAGTTCTTC. The variable domain in full, with the rest retrieved from reference TRBV18 and TRBJ2-1, is NAGVMQNPRHLVRRRGQEARLRCSPMKGHSHVYWYRQLPEEGLKFMVYLQKENIIDESGMPKERFSAEFPKEGPSILRIQQVVRGDSAAYFCASSPPGLDPDEQFFGPGTRLTVL.

V gene TRBV6-5 combines with J gene TRBJ2-2; 8 positions agree with TRBD2. CDR3 length: 14 residues. Per germline, CDR1 MNHEY and CDR2 SVGAGI. Unmatched junction bases numbered 6, after V lost 6 bases and J lost 6 bases. The CDR3 sequence: CASSHRTSPGELFF. The CDR3 coding sequence is TGTGCCAGCAGCCACCGGACTAGCCCCGGGGAGCTGTTTTTT.

CDR3 residues: CASSLEGVQGYTF. The CDR3, as DNA: TGTGCCAGCAGCTTGGAAGGGGTACAAGGCTACACCTTC. The chain has TRBV5-6 and TRBJ1-2, with D perhaps TRBD1 (5 bases). With 0 bases removed from V and 8 bases from J, the gap between germline ends came to 11 bases. The CDR3 has 13 residues. Germline loops: CDR1 SGHDT, CDR2 YYEEEE.

V gene TRBV27 combines with J gene TRBJ2-1; weak D call: TRBD2 (6 bases). The length of the CDR3 is 18 residues. Germline CDR1 MNHEY, CDR2 SMNVEV (reference sequence). The V end was cut by 3 bases, the J end by 0 bases, with 18 bases between. The CDR3 loop reads CASSLRGTGPTSYNEQFF. CDR3 coding DNA: TGTGCCAGCAGTTTGCGGGGAACTGGGCCCACCTCCTACAATGAGCAGTTCTTC.

The chain combines TRBV2 with TRBJ1-2; D not certain. CDR3 length equals 12 residues. The V and J ends lost 8 bases and 1 base respectively, with 8 bases between them. In germline, CDR1 is SNHLY, CDR2 FYNNEI. Written as DNA, the CDR3 is TGTGCCAGCTCCGATAGTAACTATGGCTACACCTTC. As protein: CASSDSNYGYTF.

The chain's CDR3 is CAISERQGAIGTEAFF. CDR3 nucleotide sequence: TGTGCCATCAGTGAGAGACAGGGGGCTATCGGCACTGAAGCTTTCTTT. This rearrangement joins TRBV10-3 to TRBJ1-1; 10 bases are a match to TRBD1. The CDR3 consists of 16 residues. V gave up 2 bases and J gave up 4 bases; unmatched junction bases: 7. Germline assignment: CDR1 ENHRY and CDR2 SYGVKD.

V and J are TRBV5-1 and TRBJ1-5; D is unclear. CDR1 is SGHRS and CDR2 is YFSETQ in the germline V gene. This CDR3 is built from 13 residues. Between the trimmed V and J ends, which lost 1 base and 9 bases, there was a span of 11 bases. CDR3 in amino acids: CASSLSGMRPQHF. The CDR3 DNA sequence: TGCGCCAGCAGCTTGAGCGGGATGCGGCCCCAGCATTTT. The variable domain in full, completed from reference TRBV5-1 and TRBJ1-5, reads KAGVTQTPRYLIKTRGQQVTLSCSPISGHRSVSWYQQTPGQGLQFLFEYFSETQRNKGNFPGRFSGRQFSNSRSEMNVSTLELGDSALYLCASSLSGMRPQHFGDGTRLSIL.

The V gene is TRBV29-1, the J gene TRBJ1-2; no definite D call. The germline CDR1 and CDR2 sequences are SQVTM and ANQGSEA. V was pared by 3 bases and J by 4 bases, with 9 bases between. The length of the CDR3 is 12 residues. The CDR3 sequence: CSVEEGGYGYTF. The DNA of the CDR3 is TGCAGCGTTGAGGAAGGCGGCTATGGCTACACCTTC.

The count of this clone is one. This chain joins TRBV6-5 and TRBJ1-1; 7 nucleotides agree with TRBD1. V lost 7 bases, J lost 6 bases, and 8 bases stayed unmatched. The germline gives CDR1 MNHEY, CDR2 SVGAGI. This CDR3 contains 13 residues. For the CDR3, the DNA is TGTGCCAGCAAGGGACAGTCAGTCGCTGAAGCTTTCTTT. Its translation: CASKGQSVAEAFF.

V gene TRBV5-5 combines with J gene TRBJ1-5; D unresolved. Germline assignment: CDR1 SGHKS and CDR2 YYEKEE (reference sequence). The CDR3 length is 15 residues. V dropped 3 bases and J dropped 0 bases, with 10 bases sitting between them. The DNA of the CDR3 is TGTGCCAGCAGCTCCAACAGTTTTAGCAATCAGCCCCAGCATTTT. Amino acid sequence: CASSSNSFSNQPQHF.

This chain connects TRBV10-2 to TRBJ1-1; perhaps TRBD1 as D (5 bases). Germline CDR1 reads WSHSY; CDR2 reads SAAADI. Trimming pared 2 bases from V and 6 bases from J, leaving 10 bases between. The CDR3 contains 13 residues. CDR3 DNA: TGCGCCAGCAGTGAGATTGGGGCGTCTGAAGCTTTCTTT. It yields the protein CASSEIGASEAFF.